These T cell receptor beta chains were read from a single sample in a study of cytomegalovirus exposure and HLA in healthy donors. Here immunoSEQ multiplex PCR was the method, and the copy in TCRdb shows in-frame clones only, minus some. The sample shows some 250,000 clones, about 81% of them seen only once. The sample taken for sequencing was PBMCs. These TCRs come from a woman aged 55-75 years in good health and CMV-seropositive. CDR3s include the opening cysteine and the closing phenylalanine or tryptophan. Fields, in order: CDR3 length, V gene, J gene, clone size, D gene, CDR3 DNA, CDR3 protein. A D gene is named only where the DNA matches it firmly. Only some rows state a clone size, as once, few, many or a class for expanded clones.

len: 14
v_gene: TRBV4-2
j_gene: TRBJ2-7
abundance: -
d_gene: -
CDR3nt: TGTGCCAGCAGCACCGGGACTTATCCCTACGAGCAGTACTTC
CDR3aa: CASSTGTYPYEQYF

len: 12
v_gene: TRBV9
j_gene: TRBJ2-1
abundance: -
d_gene: -
CDR3nt: TGTGCCAGCAGCGAAGGGGACAATGAGCAGTTCTTC
CDR3aa: CASSEGDNEQFF

len: 15
v_gene: TRBV5-6
j_gene: TRBJ2-3
abundance: few
d_gene: -
CDR3nt: TGTGCCAGCAGCCCGGGCAATGGGGGCCCAGATACGCAGTATTTT
CDR3aa: CASSPGNGGPDTQYF

len: 14
v_gene: TRBV19
j_gene: TRBJ2-7
abundance: -
d_gene: TRBD2
CDR3nt: TGTGCCAGTAGTCCTTTAGCGGGAGCGGGGGAGCAGTACTTC
CDR3aa: CASSPLAGAGEQYF

len: 15
v_gene: TRBV7-9
j_gene: TRBJ2-1
abundance: -
d_gene: TRBD2
CDR3nt: TGTGCCAGCAGCAGCGCGGGCGGGAGGGCCCGGGAGCAGTTCTTC
CDR3aa: CASSSAGGRAREQFF

len: 15
v_gene: TRBV6-1
j_gene: TRBJ1-1
abundance: -
d_gene: -
CDR3nt: TGTGCCAGCAGTGAAGAAGTAGTGGGGGGAACTGAAGCTTTCTTT
CDR3aa: CASSEEVVGGTEAFF

len: 13
v_gene: TRBV29-1
j_gene: TRBJ1-2
abundance: -
d_gene: -
CDR3nt: TGCAGCGTTAGCGTACTTATGGGCTATGGCTACACCTTC
CDR3aa: CSVSVLMGYGYTF

len: 14
v_gene: TRBV5-1
j_gene: TRBJ2-1
abundance: -
d_gene: TRBD1
CDR3nt: TGCGCCAGCAGCAGGACAGGGGACTTCAATGAGCAGTTCTTC
CDR3aa: CASSRTGDFNEQFF

len: 14
v_gene: TRBV28
j_gene: TRBJ2-7
abundance: -
d_gene: -
CDR3nt: TGTGCCAGCAGTTCCTCCGGGAACACCTACGAGCAGTACTTC
CDR3aa: CASSSSGNTYEQYF

len: 14
v_gene: TRBV28
j_gene: TRBJ1-2
abundance: few
d_gene: -
CDR3nt: TGTGCCAGCAGTACCCGCGGGGTCCATGGTGGCTACACCTTC
CDR3aa: CASSTRGVHGGYTF